This entry describes one T cell receptor (beta chain). Its antigen is unknown. The record has no base qualities; no much larger clone is one base away. Following the manufacturer's instructions, the researchers used the immunoSEQ immune profiling system to amplify TCR beta CDR3 regions via multiplex PCR. Sequencing was performed on an Illumina NextSeq system. The original pipeline was this. Sequence data were processed on the immunoSEQ Analyzer platform, and clonality was computed as the square root of Simpson's index of productive rearrangements. Jensen-Shannon distance served as the measure of similarity in V and J usage, while OLGA was used to compute CDR3 generation probabilities. The immuneACCESS database (August 2020) and VDJdb (December 2020) were searched for shared CDR3 sequences. TCRdb re-hosts the immuneACCESS table, in-frame sequences only. Its copies lack some clones; in the studies checked, an unresolved V gene accounts for under half of them, and the cause for the rest is not known. V and J calls and clone size are as listed in that table; D and trimming were resolved from the DNA. The sample table holds about 22,000 clones, of which around 98% were seen once. The ten largest clones add up to about 0.15% of the sample.

Inclusive of the bounding cysteine and phenylalanine, the CDR3 is 17 residues long. The read is trimmed to its CDR3 DNA, 51 bases read in frame from base 1. These data belong to a study of monozygotic twins with cystic fibrosis (dated by TCRdb to the early 2020s). Context from the whole study: Around 3.3 micrograms of fragmented DNA went through approximately 15 PCR cycles to produce barcoded libraries. To gauge how much genetics shapes V and J gene usage, the researchers compared TCR beta repertoires both within and across 16 monozygotic twin pairs who have cystic fibrosis. The cohort included ten female and six male twin pairs, mostly children and adolescents, aged roughly 2.0 to 40 years with a median of about 8.8 years. On the day blood was drawn, the twins' weight-for-height and FEVPerc (FEV1 disease centile) were ranked against those of the roughly 990 cohort participants. Data for three of the twin pairs had been reported previously in another context.

Overall results and qualifications from the work: The cohort was small, and no association was found between shared CDR3 numbers and age, concordance or disease severity. V gene usage was most similar to the co-twin for 13 of 16 pairs, and J usage for 8 of 16 pairs, suggesting genetic constraints. Significantly higher nucleotide-identical clonotype sharing was observed within monozygotic CF twin pairs than between unrelated CF individuals (P = 0.000026, Mann-Whitney). Simpson clonality was generally low (median approximately 0.009), which suggests a naive-dominated repertoire, and clonality was higher in the most severely affected patients.

The twin pairs came from the European Cystic Fibrosis Twin and Sibling Study Cohort, which recruited patients from 158 CF clinics across 14 European countries. Zygosity and CFTR genotype were verified in-house, and zygosity was tested by multiplex PCR of nine short tandem repeat loci. Peripheral blood was sampled from each twin, and clinical parameters were recorded on the day of blood sampling. Genomic DNA was isolated from peripheral blood cells with phenol/chloroform and kept in TE buffer at 4 degrees C. This receptor chain uses TRBV21-1 and TRBJ1-1; no DNA check was done on the table's D call, TRBD1. TRBV21-1 counts as a pseudogene. The sample comprised blood. The origin of this receptor is a girl aged 5-17 years with cystic fibrosis. At the DNA level, the sequence is TGTGCCAGCAGCAAAAGAAAAAGGCCGATTATACAGGATCAAGCTTTCTTT. This translates into CASSKRKRPIIQDQAFF.